This is a list of T cell receptor beta chains from one sample in a study of blood T cell repertoires in COVID-19. Libraries were prepared by immunoSEQ multiplex PCR; TCRdb keeps only in-frame clonotypes and omits some of them. The table records about 11,000 clones, 88% of them present only once. Material for sequencing was peripheral blood. The receptors derive from a human donor in a cohort sampled during active COVID-19. The CDR3 runs from the conserved cysteine through the conserved F or W. A D gene is named only where the DNA matches it firmly. Expanded clones get a size class; other rows say once, few or many, or leave the size out.

J gene,V gene,CDR3 length,clone size,D gene,CDR3 DNA,CDR3 protein
TRBJ2-1,TRBV11-3,13,.,.,TGTGCCAGCAGCGGCAGCGGTTACAATGAGCAGTTCTTC,CASSGSGYNEQFF
TRBJ2-1,TRBV11-2,13,.,.,TGTGCCAGCGCGATCGGGAGAGACAATGAGCAGTTCTTC,CASAIGRDNEQFF
TRBJ2-7,TRBV10-3,13,.,.,TGTGCCATCAGGACAGATACTAAGTACGAGCAGTACTTC,CAIRTDTKYEQYF
TRBJ1-4,TRBV5-5,12,once,.,TGTGCCAGCAGCTTGGACCGAGGATTGCTGTTTTTT,CASSLDRGLLFF
TRBJ1-1,TRBV27,15,.,TRBD1,TGTGCCAGCAGTTTACGGGACAGGGTACGGTCTGAAGCTTTCTTT,CASSLRDRVRSEAFF
TRBJ2-7,TRBV19,15,.,TRBD1,TGTGCCAGTAGTTTTGGGGGGACAGGGACTCGCGAGCAGTACTTC,CASSFGGTGTREQYF
TRBJ1-3,TRBV7-9,19,.,.,TGTGCCAGCAGCCGACCCGCGACACACGAATTTTACTCTGGAAACACCATATATTTT,CASSRPATHEFYSGNTIYF
TRBJ1-2,TRBV23-1,13,.,.,TGCGCCAGCACCCCCTTAAATCACTATGGCTACACCTTC,CASTPLNHYGYTF
TRBJ1-2,TRBV7-9,13,few,.,TGTGCCAGCAGCCCCGGGGAGAGCTATGGCTACACCTTC,CASSPGESYGYTF
TRBJ2-2,TRBV7-7,15,.,TRBD2,TGTGCTAGCAGCACGGGACTAGCGAGCACCGGGGAGCTGTTTTTT,CASSTGLASTGELFF
TRBJ2-4,TRBV9,16,.,.,TGTGCCAGCATTACACCCGGGGTCCATCGGGGAAACATTCAGTACTTC,CASITPGVHRGNIQYF
TRBJ2-5,TRBV4-1,14,.,.,TGCGCCAGCAGCCTACAGGGTAGGCAAGAGACCCAGTACTTC,CASSLQGRQETQYF
TRBJ1-2,TRBV28,13,.,TRBD1,TGTGCCAGCAGTGAAGACAGGGCCTATGGCTACACCTTC,CASSEDRAYGYTF
TRBJ2-3,TRBV5-4,12,.,TRBD1,TGTGCCAGCAGCGGACAGGGGCGTACGCAGTATTTT,CASSGQGRTQYF
TRBJ1-2,TRBV10-1,14,.,.,TGCGCCAGCAGTCCCGCTAGGATAAACTATGGCTACACCTTC,CASSPARINYGYTF
TRBJ2-7,TRBV24-1,12,.,.,TGTGCCACCAGTGATTTTCGAGGGGAGCAGTACTTC,CATSDFRGEQYF
TRBJ1-2,TRBV7-8,14,.,.,TGTGCCAGCAGCTTAGACAGGACTAACTATGGCTACACCTTC,CASSLDRTNYGYTF
TRBJ2-7,TRBV6-2/TRBV6-3,15,once,TRBD1,TGTGCCAGCAGTTACCAAGACAGGGAAACCTACGAGCAGTACTTC,CASSYQDRETYEQYF
TRBJ1-2,TRBV14,13,.,.,TGTGCCAGCAGCCAAGAGGGCTATCATGGCTACACCTTC,CASSQEGYHGYTF
TRBJ1-6,TRBV9,15,.,TRBD1,TGTGCCAGCAGCGATCGGACAGGGGCCAATTCACCCCTCCACTTT,CASSDRTGANSPLHF
TRBJ1-1,TRBV12-5,16,.,.,TGTGCTAGTGGTCTACCGACAGAAAGGTGGTTCACTGAAGCTTTCTTT,CASGLPTERWFTEAFF
TRBJ2-3,TRBV15,13,once,.,TGTGCCACCACCGAGGGCTGGACAGATACGCAGTATTTT,CATTEGWTDTQYF
TRBJ2-1,TRBV4-1,18,.,TRBD1,TGCGCCAGCAGCCAAATCCTCCGGGGACAGGGGAAGGGGGATGAGCAGTTCTTC,CASSQILRGQGKGDEQFF
TRBJ1-5,TRBV2,11,.,TRBD1,TGTGCCAGCAGCAACCGGGACAGCCAGCATTTT,CASSNRDSQHF
TRBJ1-2,TRBV21-1,17,.,.,TGTGCCAGCAGCTCCCTGTGGGGCAACAGGGGGGATCGGGGCTACACCTTC,CASSSLWGNRGDRGYTF
TRBJ2-5,TRBV7-9,14,.,.,TGTGCCAGCAGCTCCGGGACACCTCAAGAGACCCAGTACTTC,CASSSGTPQETQYF
TRBJ2-2,TRBV5-8,14,.,TRBD1,TGTGCCAGCATCGGGGACAGGGTCATCGGGGAGCTGTTTTTT,CASIGDRVIGELFF
TRBJ2-2,TRBV10-2,14,.,TRBD2,TGCGCCAGCAGGACTAGCGGGGGTCCCGGGGAGCTGTTTTTT,CASRTSGGPGELFF
TRBJ2-1,TRBV30,15,.,TRBD2,TGTGCCTGGTTTAATGCGGGAGCCGGCTACAATGAGCAGTTCTTC,CAWFNAGAGYNEQFF
TRBJ1-2,TRBV24-1,11,.,.,TGTGCCACCAGGTCAGGGCTGGGCTACACCTTC,CATRSGLGYTF
TRBJ1-2,TRBV19,15,.,.,TGTGCCAGTAGTATGGCGGGGGTGCGTAACTATGGCTACACCTTC,CASSMAGVRNYGYTF
TRBJ1-1,TRBV7-9,13,.,.,TGTGCCAGCAGCTTACTGGGGGGACTTGAAGCTTTCTTT,CASSLLGGLEAFF
TRBJ1-1,TRBV5-1,14,.,TRBD1,TGCGCCAGCAGCTACGAACAGGGGCACACTGAAGCTTTCTTT,CASSYEQGHTEAFF